This T cell receptor (beta chain) was documented in a study of blood T cell repertoires in COVID-19. At the level of the study: Sites in the United States, Italy and Spain provided acute and convalescent COVID-19 samples. In each case, the material was cDNA or gDNA derived from T cells, B-cell-depleted T cells, or PBMCs.

Trimming shortened V by 8 bases and J by 3 bases, and 14 bases separated the two germline ends. CDR1 and CDR2 (germline): MRHNA, SNTAGT. The CDR3 runs to 14 residues. Per the original methods: From reference gene primer amplification, estimates of nucleated cell counts were derived. Assay used: immunoSEQ multiplex PCR; TCRdb lists only in-frame clones, some missing. V and J calls and clone size are as listed in that table; D and trimming were resolved from the DNA. In the table there are under 450,000 clones, over 75% of which are singletons. Participant reports of clinical history set cohort assignment.

This sequence joins TRBV6-4 and TRBJ1-5; the D is unclear. Material for sequencing was PBMCs or T cells enriched from blood (not recorded which). This clonotype was sampled from a man aged 25 to 45 who had recovered from COVID-19. CDR3 in DNA: TGTGCCAGCCGGAGGCCGGGATACAATCAGCCCCAGCATTTT. As protein: CASRRPGYNQPQHF.